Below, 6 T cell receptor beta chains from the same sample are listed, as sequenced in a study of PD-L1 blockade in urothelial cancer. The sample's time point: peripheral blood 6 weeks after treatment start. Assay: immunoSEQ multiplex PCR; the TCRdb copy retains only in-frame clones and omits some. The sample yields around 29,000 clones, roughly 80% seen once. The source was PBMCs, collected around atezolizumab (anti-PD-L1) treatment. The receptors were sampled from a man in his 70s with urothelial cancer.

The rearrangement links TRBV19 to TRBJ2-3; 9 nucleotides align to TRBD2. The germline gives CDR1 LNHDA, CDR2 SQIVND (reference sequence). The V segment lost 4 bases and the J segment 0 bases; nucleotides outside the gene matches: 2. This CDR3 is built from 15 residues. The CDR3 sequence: CASSTGLASTDTQYF. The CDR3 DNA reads TGTGCCAGTAGTACCGGACTAGCGAGCACAGATACGCAGTATTTT.

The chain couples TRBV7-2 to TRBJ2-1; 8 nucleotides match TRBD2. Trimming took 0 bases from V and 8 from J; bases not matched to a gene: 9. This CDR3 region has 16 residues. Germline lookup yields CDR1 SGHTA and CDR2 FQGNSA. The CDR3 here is CASSLAGGGAGDEQFF. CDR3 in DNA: TGTGCCAGCAGCTTAGCAGGGGGAGGAGCGGGAGATGAGCAGTTCTTC.

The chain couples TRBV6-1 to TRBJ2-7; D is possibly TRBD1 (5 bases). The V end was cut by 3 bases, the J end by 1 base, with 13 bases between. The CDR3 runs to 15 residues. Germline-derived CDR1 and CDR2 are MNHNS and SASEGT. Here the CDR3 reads CASSDRGKNSYEQYF. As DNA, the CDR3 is TGTGCCAGCAGTGATAGGGGAAAAAATTCCTACGAGCAGTACTTC.

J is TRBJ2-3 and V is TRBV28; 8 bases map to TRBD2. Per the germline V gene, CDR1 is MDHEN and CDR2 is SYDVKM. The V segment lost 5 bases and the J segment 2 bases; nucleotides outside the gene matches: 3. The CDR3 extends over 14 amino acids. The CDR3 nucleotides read TGTGCCAGCAGTGCCGGGGGGGTCACAGATACGCAGTATTTT. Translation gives CASSAGGVTDTQYF.

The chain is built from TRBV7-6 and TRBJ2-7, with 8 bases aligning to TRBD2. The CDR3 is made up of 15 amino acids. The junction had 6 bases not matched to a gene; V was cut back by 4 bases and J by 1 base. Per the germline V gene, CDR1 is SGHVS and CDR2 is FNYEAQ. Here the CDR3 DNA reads TGTGCCAGCAGCTCTTTAGCGGGGACATCCTACGAGCAGTACTTC. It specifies CASSSLAGTSYEQYF.

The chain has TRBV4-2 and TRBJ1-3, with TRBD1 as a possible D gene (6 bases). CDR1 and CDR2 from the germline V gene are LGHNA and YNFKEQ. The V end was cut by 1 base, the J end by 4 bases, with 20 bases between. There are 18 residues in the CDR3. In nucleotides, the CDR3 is TGTGCCAGCAGCCAAGCTAGGGACATCTCTATAGGGGGAAACACCATATATTTT. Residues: CASSQARDISIGGNTIYF.